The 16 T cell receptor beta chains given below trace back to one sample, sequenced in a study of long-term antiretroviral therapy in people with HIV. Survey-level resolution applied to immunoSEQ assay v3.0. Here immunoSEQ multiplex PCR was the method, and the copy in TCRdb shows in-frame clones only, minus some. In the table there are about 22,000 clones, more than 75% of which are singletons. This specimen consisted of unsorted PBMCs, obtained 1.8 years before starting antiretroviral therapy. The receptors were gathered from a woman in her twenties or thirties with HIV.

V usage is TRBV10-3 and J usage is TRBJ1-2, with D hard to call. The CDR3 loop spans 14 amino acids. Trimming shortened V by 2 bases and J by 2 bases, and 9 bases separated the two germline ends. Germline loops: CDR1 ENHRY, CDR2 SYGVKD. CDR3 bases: TGTGCCATCAGTGAGGGGTTCGGCAACTATGGCTACACCTTC. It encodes CAISEGFGNYGYTF.

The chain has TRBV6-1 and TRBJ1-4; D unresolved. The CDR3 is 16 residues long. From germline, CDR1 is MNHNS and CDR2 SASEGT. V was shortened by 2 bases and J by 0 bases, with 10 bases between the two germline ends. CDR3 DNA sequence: TGTGCCAGCAGTGAACTGGGAGCTGCAACTAATGAAAAACTGTTTTTT. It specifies CASSELGAATNEKLFF.

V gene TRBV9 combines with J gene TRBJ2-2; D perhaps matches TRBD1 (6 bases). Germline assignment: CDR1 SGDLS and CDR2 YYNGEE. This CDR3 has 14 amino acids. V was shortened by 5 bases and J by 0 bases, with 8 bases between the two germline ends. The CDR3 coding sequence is TGTGCCAGCAGGGGGGCGGCGAACACCGGGGAGCTGTTTTTT. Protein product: CASRGAANTGELFF.

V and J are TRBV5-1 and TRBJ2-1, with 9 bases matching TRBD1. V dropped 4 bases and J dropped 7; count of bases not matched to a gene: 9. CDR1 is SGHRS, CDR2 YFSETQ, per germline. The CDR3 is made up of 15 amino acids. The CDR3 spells CASSSYRGPLNEQFF. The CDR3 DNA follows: TGCGCCAGCAGCAGCTACAGGGGGCCTTTAAATGAGCAGTTCTTC.

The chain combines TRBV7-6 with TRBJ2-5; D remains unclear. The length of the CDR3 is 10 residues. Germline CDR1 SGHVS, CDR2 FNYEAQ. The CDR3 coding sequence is TGTGTCAACTTTACGGAGACCCAGTACTTC. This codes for CVNFTETQYF.

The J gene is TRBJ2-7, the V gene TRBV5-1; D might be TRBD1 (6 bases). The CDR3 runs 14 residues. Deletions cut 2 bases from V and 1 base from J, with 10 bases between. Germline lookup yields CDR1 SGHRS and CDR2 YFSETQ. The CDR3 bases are TGCGCCAGCAGCTTTCAACAGGGTTCCTACGAGCAGTACTTC. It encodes CASSFQQGSYEQYF.

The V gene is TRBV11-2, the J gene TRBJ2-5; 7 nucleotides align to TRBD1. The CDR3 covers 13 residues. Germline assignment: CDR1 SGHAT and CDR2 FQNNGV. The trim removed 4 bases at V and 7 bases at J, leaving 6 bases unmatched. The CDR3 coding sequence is TGTGCCAGCAGCTACACAGGGGTTGGGACCCAGTACTTC. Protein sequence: CASSYTGVGTQYF.

The CDR3 nucleotides are TGTGCCAGTAGTGAGGGACAGGCATTTTCCTACGAGCAGTACTTC. It codes for CASSEGQAFSYEQYF. The J gene is TRBJ2-7, the V gene TRBV19; 8 nucleotides line up with TRBD1. V lost 5 bases and J lost 1; bases outside the gene matches: 7. This CDR3 region has 15 residues. Germline V gene data show CDR1 as LNHDA and CDR2 as SQIVND (reference sequence).

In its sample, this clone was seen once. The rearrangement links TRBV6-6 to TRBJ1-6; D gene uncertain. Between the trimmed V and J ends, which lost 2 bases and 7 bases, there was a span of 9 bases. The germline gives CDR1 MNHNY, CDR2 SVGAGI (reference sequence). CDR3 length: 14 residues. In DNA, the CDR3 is TGTGCCAGCAGTTACGACCCAAAAAATTCACCCCTCCACTTT. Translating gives CASSYDPKNSPLHF.

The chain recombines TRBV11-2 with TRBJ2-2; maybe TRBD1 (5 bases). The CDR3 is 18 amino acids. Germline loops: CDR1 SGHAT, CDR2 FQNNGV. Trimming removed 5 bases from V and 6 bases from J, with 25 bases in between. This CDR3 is CASSGKGRAGYAAGELFF. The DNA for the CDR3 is TGTGCCAGCAGCGGCAAAGGAAGGGCAGGGTATGCTGCCGGGGAGCTGTTTTTT.

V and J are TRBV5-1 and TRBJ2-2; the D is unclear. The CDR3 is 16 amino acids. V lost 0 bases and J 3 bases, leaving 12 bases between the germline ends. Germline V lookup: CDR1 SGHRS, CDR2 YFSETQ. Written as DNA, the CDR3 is TGCGCCAGCAGCTTGGCAATCGCGGCCGACACCGGGGAGCTGTTTTTT. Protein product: CASSLAIAADTGELFF. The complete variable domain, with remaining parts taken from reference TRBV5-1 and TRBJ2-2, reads KAGVTQTPRYLIKTRGQQVTLSCSPISGHRSVSWYQQTPGQGLQFLFEYFSETQRNKGNFPGRFSGRQFSNSRSEMNVSTLELGDSALYLCASSLAIAADTGELFFGEGSRLTVL.

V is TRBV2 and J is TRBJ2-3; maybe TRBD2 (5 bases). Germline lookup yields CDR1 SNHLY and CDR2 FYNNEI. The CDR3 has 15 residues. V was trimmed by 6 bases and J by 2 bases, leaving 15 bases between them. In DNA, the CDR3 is TGTGCCAGCAGACCAAGTACCGGGGACACAGATACGCAGTATTTT. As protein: CASRPSTGDTDTQYF.

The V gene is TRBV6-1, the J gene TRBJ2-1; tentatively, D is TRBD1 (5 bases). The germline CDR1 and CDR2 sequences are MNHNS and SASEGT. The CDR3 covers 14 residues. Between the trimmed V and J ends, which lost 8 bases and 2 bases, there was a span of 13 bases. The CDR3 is CASLLDSAYNEQFF. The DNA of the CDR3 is TGTGCCAGCCTTCTCGACAGTGCCTACAATGAGCAGTTCTTC.

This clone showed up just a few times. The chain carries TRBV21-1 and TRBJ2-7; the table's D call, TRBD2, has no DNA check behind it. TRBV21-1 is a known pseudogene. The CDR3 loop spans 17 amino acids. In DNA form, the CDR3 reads TGTGCCAGCAGCATCAATAAAACAGAGAAGAGGAGGAACGAGCAGTACGTC. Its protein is CASSINKTEKRRNEQYV.

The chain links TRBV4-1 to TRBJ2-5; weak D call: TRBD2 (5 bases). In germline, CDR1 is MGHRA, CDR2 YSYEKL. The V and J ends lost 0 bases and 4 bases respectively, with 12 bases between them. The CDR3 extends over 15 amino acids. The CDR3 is CASSQDPGKGETQYF. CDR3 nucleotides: TGCGCCAGCAGCCAAGATCCGGGGAAGGGAGAGACCCAGTACTTC.

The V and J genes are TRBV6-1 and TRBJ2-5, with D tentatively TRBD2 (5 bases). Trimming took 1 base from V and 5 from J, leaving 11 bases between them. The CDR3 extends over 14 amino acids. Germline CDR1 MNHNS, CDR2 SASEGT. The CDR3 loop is CASSEDFRRETQYF. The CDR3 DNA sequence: TGTGCCAGCAGTGAAGATTTCCGGAGGGAGACCCAGTACTTC.